This is a list of T cell receptor beta chains from one sample in a study of blood T cell repertoires in COVID-19. The method was immunoSEQ multiplex PCR; TCRdb's version includes in-frame clones alone and lacks a portion of them. The table has approximately 450,000 clones, roughly nine tenths seen once. The sequenced material came from PBMCs or T cells enriched from blood (not recorded which). These receptors all come from a man younger than 40 who had recovered from COVID-19. Both conserved end residues are part of each CDR3. The order of the fields is J gene, V gene, clone size, D gene, CDR3 protein, CDR3 DNA. D genes are given only for firm matches. Size is omitted from some rows. Given values are once, few, many or a class for expanded clones.

>TRBJ2-1|TRBV28|-|TRBD2
CASSLMMGLAGINEQFF
TGTGCCAGCAGTCTTATGATGGGACTAGCGGGAATCAATGAGCAGTTCTTC
>TRBJ1-6|TRBV5-6|-|-
CASSLKQGNSPLHF
TGTGCCAGCAGCTTGAAACAGGGAAATTCACCCCTCCACTTT
>TRBJ1-2|TRBV19|-|TRBD1
CASSARTGWSGYTF
TGTGCCAGTAGTGCCCGGACAGGGTGGAGTGGCTACACCTTC
>TRBJ2-7|TRBV28|-|-
CASSLEQFFHEQYF
TGTGCCAGCAGTTTAGAACAGTTCTTCCACGAGCAGTACTTC
>TRBJ2-7|TRBV11-2|-|-
CASSLYTGISSYEQYF
TGTGCCAGCAGCTTATACACCGGGATAAGCTCCTACGAGCAGTACTTC
>TRBJ1-1|TRBV27|-|-
CASSFWGGEAFF
TGTGCCAGCAGTTTTTGGGGAGGAGAAGCTTTCTTT
>TRBJ2-2|TRBV10-3|-|TRBD2
CAISGARLAGGPGELFF
TGTGCCATCAGTGGTGCCCGGCTAGCGGGAGGTCCCGGGGAGCTGTTTTTT
>TRBJ2-7|TRBV5-4|once|-
CASSSIAGADEQYF
TGTGCCAGCAGCTCTATCGCAGGGGCCGACGAGCAGTACTTC
>TRBJ1-1|TRBV29-1|-|-
CSVERDTIGEAFF
TGCAGCGTGGAACGGGACACGATAGGTGAAGCTTTCTTT
>TRBJ2-1|TRBV19|-|-
CASSIVSSAGVGQFF
TGTGCCAGTAGTATAGTCTCATCGGCGGGTGTCGGGCAGTTCTTC
>TRBJ2-1|TRBV19|once|TRBD2
CASRPSFSGSYNEQFF
TGTGCCAGTAGACCTTCTTTTAGCGGGAGTTACAATGAGCAGTTCTTC
>TRBJ2-1|TRBV7-3|once|-
CASSPGLHNEQFF
TGTGCCAGCAGCCCGGGACTTCACAATGAGCAGTTCTTC
>TRBJ2-5|TRBV21-1|-|-
CASSQRRGLAGSQETQYF
TGTGCCAGCAGCCAACGTAGGGGACTAGCGGGATCTCAAGAGACCCAGTACTTC
>TRBJ2-7|TRBV3-1/TRBV3-2|-|TRBD2
CASSQGGGNEQYF
TGTGCCAGCAGCCAAGGGGGGGGAAACGAGCAGTACTTC
>TRBJ1-2|TRBV18|-|TRBD1
CASSPRDRGSGYGYTF
TGTGCCAGCTCACCCCGGGACAGGGGCTCAGGCTATGGCTACACCTTC
>TRBJ1-6|TRBV23-1|-|-
CASSQSDRAGNSPLHF
TGCGCCAGCAGTCAATCGGACCGCGCGGGGAATTCACCCCTCCACTTT
>TRBJ2-1|TRBV10-1|-|TRBD1
CASSEGQGGVNEQFF
TGCGCCAGCAGTGAAGGACAGGGGGGGGTCAATGAGCAGTTCTTC
>TRBJ2-5|TRBV29-1|-|TRBD1
CSVDPGQGTETQYF
TGCAGCGTTGACCCGGGACAGGGTACGGAGACCCAGTACTTC
>TRBJ1-2|TRBV18|-|TRBD1
CASSPTGGGNYGYTF
TGTGCCAGCTCACCTACAGGGGGAGGCAACTATGGCTACACCTTC
>TRBJ1-1|TRBV9|-|-
CASSPTSGTQNTEAFF
TGTGCCAGCAGCCCAACCTCCGGGACACAGAACACTGAAGCTTTCTTT
>TRBJ2-3|TRBV5-1|-|TRBD2
CASSLSFGSGRADTQYF
TGCGCCAGCAGCTTGAGCTTTGGGAGCGGGAGGGCAGATACGCAGTATTTT
>TRBJ2-1|TRBV30|-|TRBD2
CAWSLAGGYEQFF
TGTGCCTGGAGTCTAGCGGGAGGGTATGAGCAGTTCTTC
>TRBJ2-7|TRBV27|-|-
CASSLAGGFDEQYF
TGTGCCAGCAGTTTAGCAGGGGGGTTCGACGAGCAGTACTTC
>TRBJ2-1|TRBV2|-|TRBD2
CASIWSSGSGWEQFF
TGTGCCAGCATTTGGTCTAGCGGGAGTGGGTGGGAGCAGTTCTTC
>TRBJ2-5|TRBV13|-|-
CASSRGAGTKQETQYF
TGTGCCAGCAGCCGGGGGGCAGGGACTAAACAAGAGACCCAGTACTTC
>TRBJ2-7|TRBV7-6|-|-
CASSLEKGFLYEQYF
TGTGCCAGCAGCTTAGAGAAGGGGTTCCTTTACGAGCAGTACTTC
>TRBJ2-3|TRBV5-1|once|TRBD2
CASSEGTSGTDTQYF
TGCGCCAGCAGCGAAGGGACTAGCGGCACAGATACGCAGTATTTT
>TRBJ2-2|TRBV9|-|TRBD2
CASSTLAGGTGELFF
TGTGCCAGCAGCACGCTAGCGGGAGGCACCGGGGAGCTGTTTTTT
>TRBJ2-7|TRBV12-3/TRBV12-4|once|-
CASSQNRDGEQYF
TGTGCCAGCAGTCAAAACAGGGACGGGGAGCAGTACTTC
>TRBJ2-1|TRBV4-2|-|TRBD2
CASSQEPAGDDEQFF
TGTGCCAGCAGCCAAGAGCCAGCGGGAGACGATGAGCAGTTCTTC
>TRBJ2-7|TRBV12-3/TRBV12-4|-|-
CASSLRTFDEQYF
TGTGCCAGCAGTTTGAGGACTTTCGACGAGCAGTACTTC
>TRBJ2-1|TRBV5-6|-|-
CASKLDYPTEEQFF
TGTGCCAGCAAGCTTGACTACCCCACAGAGGAGCAGTTCTTC
>TRBJ2-5|TRBV19|-|TRBD2
CASSIDRAGDETQYF
TGTGCCAGTAGTATAGATCGTGCGGGAGATGAGACCCAGTACTTC
>TRBJ2-7|TRBV7-2|-|TRBD1
CASSPRDRGSSYEQYF
TGTGCCAGCAGCCCCCGGGACAGGGGATCGTCCTACGAGCAGTACTTC
>TRBJ2-5|TRBV30|-|TRBD2
CAWREAGTGGQYF
TGTGCCTGGAGGGAGGCAGGGACGGGAGGCCAGTACTTC
>TRBJ1-1|TRBV29-1|few|-
CSVEEQTNTEAFF
TGCAGCGTTGAAGAACAGACGAACACTGAAGCTTTCTTT
>TRBJ1-1|TRBV4-2|-|-
CASSQDGAFYTEAFF
TGTGCCAGCAGCCAAGATGGGGCGTTTTACACTGAAGCTTTCTTT
>TRBJ2-2|TRBV18|-|TRBD1
CASSPPRTGRTGELFF
TGTGCCAGCTCACCACCGAGGACAGGGAGAACCGGGGAGCTGTTTTTT
>TRBJ1-1|TRBV12-3/TRBV12-4|-|TRBD1
CASSSGQGNEAFF
TGTGCCAGCAGTTCTGGACAGGGGAATGAAGCTTTCTTT
>TRBJ1-1|TRBV28|-|TRBD1
CAGSGQMNTEAFF
TGTGCCGGCTCGGGACAGATGAACACTGAAGCTTTCTTT
>TRBJ2-7|TRBV28|-|TRBD2
CASSDRGTSGRKQYF
TGTGCCAGCAGTGACAGAGGGACTAGCGGGAGGAAGCAGTACTTC
>TRBJ2-7|TRBV21-1|-|-
CASSTQNRDAYEQYF
TGTGCCAGCAGCACTCAGAACAGGGACGCCTACGAGCAGTACTTC
>TRBJ1-2|TRBV27|-|-
CASSPPTGRYTF
TGTGCCAGCAGTCCCCCGACAGGCCGCTACACCTTC
>TRBJ2-7|TRBV21-1|-|-
CASSIRDSSYEQYF
TGTGCCAGCAGCATCCGGGACTCATCCTACGAGCAGTACTTC
>TRBJ2-7|TRBV5-1|-|TRBD2
CASSFLRPSGITGSYEQYF
TGCGCCAGCAGCTTTCTAAGGCCTAGCGGGATCACGGGGTCCTACGAGCAGTACTTC
>TRBJ2-5|TRBV2|-|TRBD2
CASSAGGAQYF
TGTGCCAGCAGTGCGGGGGGGGCCCAGTACTTC
>TRBJ2-2|TRBV30|many|TRBD1
CAWSVGFRTGGSGELFF
TGTGCCTGGAGTGTGGGGTTTAGGACAGGGGGCAGCGGGGAGCTGTTTTTT
>TRBJ1-5|TRBV21-1|-|-
CASSKWTAGNQPQHF
TGTGCCAGCAGCAAGTGGACAGCTGGAAATCAGCCCCAGCATTTT
>TRBJ2-2|TRBV27|-|-
CASSFGAGGELFF
TGTGCCAGCAGTTTTGGGGCCGGCGGGGAGCTGTTTTTT
>TRBJ1-5|TRBV6-5|-|-
CASSGEIAGNQPQHF
TGTGCCAGCAGCGGTGAGATAGCAGGCAATCAGCCCCAGCATTTT
>TRBJ2-1|TRBV30|once|-
CAWSGLRGPPRAQSSYNEQFF
TGTGCCTGGAGTGGACTCAGGGGCCCCCCCCGCGCGCAAAGCTCCTACAATGAGCAGTTCTTC
>TRBJ2-1|TRBV5-1|-|-
CASSLEPSYNEQFF
TGCGCCAGCAGCTTGGAGCCGTCCTACAATGAGCAGTTCTTC
>TRBJ2-5|TRBV24-1|-|TRBD1
CATSDKRTGLETQYF
TGTGCCACCAGTGATAAGCGGACAGGGTTGGAGACCCAGTACTTC
>TRBJ2-7|TRBV3-1/TRBV3-2|-|TRBD1
CASSLGTGGAYEQYF
TGTGCCAGCAGCTTAGGGACAGGGGGTGCGTACGAGCAGTACTTC